The 9 T cell receptor beta chains listed next were all sequenced from one sample in a study of T cell responses to AZD1222 COVID-19 vaccine (dated by TCRdb to 2020 to 2022). The library was made by the immunoSEQ multiplex PCR assay. The source is immuneACCESS, and TCRdb retained only in-frame sequences with V and J called. Part of the clones is not carried over; for the studies checked, unresolved V genes explain less than half of this, and the remainder is unexplained. The table for this sample lists some 190,000 clones; 92% of them were counted only once. Less than 2.5% of the sample lies in the top ten. The sample's time point label, decoded: about 28 days (+/-7) after the second vaccine dose. The source material was peripheral blood, sampled 28 days after the second AZD1222 dose. These receptor sequences come from an adult who received the AZD1222 COVID-19 vaccine.

This chain connects TRBV4-1 to TRBJ2-1, with D perhaps matching TRBD1 or TRBD2 (5 bases each). The CDR3 has 12 residues. V was shortened by 4 bases and J by 10 bases, with 11 bases between the two germline ends. Per germline, CDR1 MGHRA and CDR2 YSYEKL. CDR3 region: CASSPTRGEQFF. The CDR3, as DNA: TGCGCCAGCAGCCCAACTAGGGGCGAGCAGTTCTTC.

The rearrangement links TRBV7-9 to TRBJ2-7; D ambiguous. The CDR3 runs 16 residues. Germline CDR1 and CDR2: SEHNR and FQNEAQ (reference sequence). V was trimmed by 5 bases and J by 4 bases, leaving 21 bases between them. CDR3 sequence (DNA): TGTGCCAGCAGCCCTTCCGGTGGGGTAGGGTCGTACGAGCAGTACTTC. Translating gives CASSPSGGVGSYEQYF.

The chain carries TRBV6-2 or TRBV6-3 and TRBJ2-5; 8 nucleotides align to TRBD2. The CDR3 is 15 residues long. V gave up 1 base and J gave up 7 bases; unmatched junction bases: 8. From germline, CDR1 is MNHEY and CDR2 SVGEGT. The CDR3 bases are TGTGCCAGCAGTTACTTTTCGGGGGGGGCCGGGACCCAGTACTTC. Translating gives CASSYFSGGAGTQYF.

The chain has TRBV28 and TRBJ2-7; D is uncertain. The CDR3 loop spans 11 amino acids. Germline-derived CDR1 and CDR2 are MDHEN and SYDVKM. V lost 7 bases and J 7 bases, leaving 11 bases between the germline ends. The CDR3 nucleotides are TGTGCCAGCACTGACGCACTGGAGCAGTACTTC. This translates into CASTDALEQYF.

V gene TRBV6-5 combines with J gene TRBJ1-2, with D hard to call. With 0 bases removed from V and 6 bases from J, the gap between germline ends came to 11 bases. The CDR3 totals 14 residues. In germline, CDR1 is MNHEY, CDR2 SVGAGI. CDR3 bases: TGTGCCAGCAGTTACTCGAAGTCGGGGAATGGCTACACCTTC. Residues: CASSYSKSGNGYTF.

The CDR3 DNA is TGTGCCAGCAGTAAGAGCGGGGGGGCAACAGATACGCAGTATTTT. This translates into CASSKSGGATDTQYF. V and J are TRBV6-2 or TRBV6-3 and TRBJ2-3; 10 bases are a match to TRBD2. The CDR3 has 15 amino acids. V shed 5 bases and J 3 bases; nucleotides not matched to a gene: 5. CDR1 MNHEY and CDR2 SVGEGT come from the germline V gene.

The chain carries TRBV3-1 (or the pseudogene TRBV3-2) and TRBJ2-6, with 10 nucleotides matching TRBD1. This CDR3 has 18 amino acids. V dropped 2 bases and J dropped 4; count of bases not matched to a gene: 8. Looked up from germline, CDR1 is LGHDT and CDR2 is YNNKEL (reference sequence). CDR3 residues: CASSQLRDRGAGANVLTF. CDR3 sequence (DNA): TGTGCCAGCAGCCAACTCCGGGACAGGGGTGCCGGGGCCAACGTCCTGACTTTC.

The chain combines TRBV28 with TRBJ2-5; maybe TRBD1 (5 bases). Trimming pared 11 bases from V and 4 bases from J, leaving 14 bases between. This CDR3 has 12 amino acids. The germline gives CDR1 MDHEN, CDR2 SYDVKM. The CDR3 DNA follows: TGTGCCGGGCAGGGAAAGGGAGAGACCCAGTACTTC. This translates into CAGQGKGETQYF.

This clone was counted only a few times. This chain links TRBV12-3 or TRBV12-4 with TRBJ1-2; 7 bases map to TRBD1. There are 13 residues in the CDR3. Unmatched junction bases numbered 8, after V lost 7 bases and J lost 6 bases. The CDR3: CASTHRDSDGYTF. For the CDR3, the DNA is TGTGCCAGCACCCACAGGGACAGTGATGGCTACACCTTC.